A single sample gave rise to the 17 T cell receptor beta chains below, sequenced in a study of identical twins. TCRdb analysed the 5' RACE reads with MiXCR anew, one entry per CDR3 protein. This table holds 250,000 or so distinct CDR3 sequences, roughly 13% found once. The same data also contributed to another study, on yellow fever vaccine responses in identical twins.

Specimen: memory (CD45RO+) T cells sorted from blood. Every receptor here comes from a woman aged 18-29 years in good health.

The sample holds a few counts of this clonotype. The gene calls are TRBV6-4 and TRBJ2-1, with a possible D match to TRBD2 (6 bases). The germline V gene encodes CDR1 MRHNA and CDR2 SNTAGT. Trimming left V 6 bases short and J 7 bases short, with 16 bases between. The CDR3 totals 14 residues. The DNA of the CDR3 is TGTGCCAGCAGGAGGGATGGGGAGGTTAATGAGCAGTTCTTC. It translates to CASRRDGEVNEQFF.

This chain uses TRBV18 with TRBJ2-5; 9 bases map to TRBD1. J gave up 4 bases and V 4 bases, and 4 bases lay outside the gene matches. The germline V gene encodes CDR1 KGHSH and CDR2 LQKENI. The CDR3 runs to 14 residues. In DNA, the CDR3 is TGTGCCAGCTCACTCTTGGACAGGGGAGAGACCCAGTACTTC. Its translation: CASSLLDRGETQYF.

CDR3 protein: CASSFIGGSGMLSYNEQFF. The CDR3 DNA sequence: TGTGCCAGCAGCTTCATCGGGGGTAGCGGGATGCTGTCCTACAATGAGCAGTTCTTC. V is TRBV11-1 and J is TRBJ2-1; 8 bases align to TRBD2. The CDR3 loop spans 19 amino acids. V shed 3 bases, J shed 1 base, and the junction held 14 bases outside the gene matches. Germline V CDR1 and CDR2: SGHAT, FQDESV (reference sequence).

This clonotype was seen ten or more times. J is TRBJ2-3 and V is TRBV7-3; the D is unclear. The CDR3 has 14 amino acids. Germline CDR1 and CDR2: SGHTA and FQGTGA. V lost 2 bases to trimming and J lost 1 base, with 7 bases between them. The CDR3 DNA reads TGTGCCAGCAGCTTAGCGCACCGCACAGATACGCAGTATTTT. This encodes CASSLAHRTDTQYF.

J is TRBJ2-7 and V is TRBV3-1; TRBD2 matches 7 bases. Germline loops: CDR1 LGHDT, CDR2 YNNKEL (reference sequence). The CDR3 is 16 amino acids. Trimming took 0 bases from V and 4 from J; bases not matched to a gene: 9. The CDR3, as DNA: TGTGCCAGCAGCCAAGACCCCGGCGGGGGTCTGTACGAGCAGTACTTC. Translating gives CASSQDPGGGLYEQYF.

This clonotype has more than one count but fewer than ten. The chain uses TRBV6-1 and TRBJ1-2; the match to TRBD1 covers 10 bases. Losses at the gene ends were 3 bases for V and 10 bases for J; bases not matched to a gene: 5. Germline CDR1 and CDR2: MNHNS and SASEGT. This CDR3 region has 13 residues. CDR3 region: CASSEGGQGYYTF. The CDR3 DNA sequence: TGTGCCAGCAGTGAGGGGGGACAGGGGTACTACACCTTC.

The chain joins TRBV18 to TRBJ2-6; TRBD1 or TRBD2 may be the D gene (5 bases each). Looked up from germline, CDR1 is KGHSH and CDR2 is LQKENI. There are 15 residues in the CDR3. V lost 4 bases, J lost 1 base, and 8 bases lay in between. The CDR3 spells CASSRGVSGANVLTF. Here the CDR3 DNA reads TGTGCCAGCTCACGAGGGGTTTCTGGGGCCAACGTCCTGACTTTC.

This clonotype was detected many times. This chain links TRBV12-3 or TRBV12-4 with TRBJ1-1, with D perhaps matching TRBD1 (6 bases). This CDR3 has 13 residues. Trimming removed 5 bases from V and 6 bases from J, with 13 bases in between. CDR3 sequence (DNA): TGTGCCAGCAGTCCAAGGGGGGGGGCTGAAGCTTTCTTT. This translates into CASSPRGGAEAFF.

The gene calls are TRBV6-2 or TRBV6-3 and TRBJ1-6; D remains unclear. CDR3 size: 12 residues. Germline-derived CDR1 and CDR2 are MNHEY and SVGEGT. V gave up 7 bases and J gave up 7 bases, with 8 bases separating them. The CDR3 nucleotides are TGTGCCAGCACCCGGATGAATTCACCCCTCCACTTT. It codes for CASTRMNSPLHF.

This clonotype was counted ten times or more. The V call is TRBV6-2 or TRBV6-3, the J call TRBJ2-1; the match to TRBD1 covers 7 bases. This CDR3 is built from 16 residues. Trimming removed 6 bases from V and 6 bases from J; junction bases left unmatched: 14. Germline lookup yields CDR1 MNHEY and CDR2 SVGEGT. CDR3: CASSPQGNPATNEQFF. CDR3 bases: TGTGCCAGCAGCCCACAGGGGAACCCCGCTACCAATGAGCAGTTCTTC.

This clonotype was seen more than once but under ten times. CDR3 coding DNA: TGCGCCACCACACAGGACAGAGGCACCGGGGAGCTGTTTTTT. Translation gives CATTQDRGTGELFF. The chain carries TRBV5-1 and TRBJ2-2; the D gene is possibly TRBD1 (6 bases). CDR1 is SGHRS, CDR2 YFSETQ, per germline. The CDR3 runs 14 residues. V was trimmed by 9 bases and J by 4 bases, leaving 16 bases between them.

V is TRBV5-1 and J is TRBJ2-3, with D possibly matching TRBD1 (6 bases). Germline assignment: CDR1 SGHRS and CDR2 YFSETQ. The CDR3 length is 15 residues. V lost 4 bases to trimming and J lost 4 bases, with 16 bases between them. This CDR3 is CASSREGQPPDTQYF. DNA of the CDR3: TGCGCCAGCAGCCGAGAAGGACAGCCTCCAGATACGCAGTATTTT.

This chain uses TRBV2 with TRBJ2-4; D uncertain. Germline V gene data show CDR1 as SNHLY and CDR2 as FYNNEI. Trimming shortened V by 2 bases and J by 0 bases, and 11 bases separated the two germline ends. The CDR3 has 16 amino acids. The chain's CDR3 is CASSEIKYGAKNIQYF. DNA of the CDR3: TGTGCCAGCAGTGAAATAAAGTATGGAGCCAAAAACATTCAGTACTTC.

J is TRBJ2-6 and V is TRBV12-3 or TRBV12-4; D ambiguous. The CDR3 has 15 amino acids. V was clipped by 3 bases and J by 4 bases, with 10 bases between them. This CDR3 reads CASSLIPLGANVLTF. The CDR3 coding sequence is TGTGCCAGCAGTTTGATCCCTCTCGGGGCCAACGTCCTGACTTTC.

This clonotype has a count of ten or more. The V call is TRBV14, the J call TRBJ2-3; perhaps D is TRBD1 or TRBD2 (5 bases each). Trimming stripped 4 bases from V and 12 bases from J, with 11 bases between. The CDR3 has 11 amino acids. Germline values: CDR1 SGHDN, CDR2 FVKESK. This CDR3 reads CASSLGTSQYF. The DNA of the CDR3 is TGTGCCAGCAGCCTCGGGACCTCCCAGTATTTT.

This clonotype was found a few times. V gene TRBV7-6 combines with J gene TRBJ2-5; 8 bases map to TRBD1. Germline CDR1 SGHVS, CDR2 FNYEAQ. V shed 1 base and J 2 bases; nucleotides not matched to a gene: 6. CDR3 size: 16 residues. CDR3 loop: CASSLGTGLGQETQYF. The CDR3 DNA follows: TGTGCCAGCAGCTTAGGGACAGGGTTGGGGCAAGAGACCCAGTACTTC.

The chain joins TRBV14 to TRBJ2-1, with 11 bases fitting TRBD2. J lost 7 bases, V lost 1 base, and 12 bases had no gene match. The CDR3 is made up of 18 amino acids. Germline values: CDR1 SGHDN, CDR2 FVKESK. CDR3 nucleotide sequence: TGTGCCAGCAGCCAAGCCCTACTAGCGGGAGTATTCACGAATGAGCAGTTCTTC. It encodes CASSQALLAGVFTNEQFF. Full variable domain (rest looked up from reference TRBV14 and TRBJ2-1): EAGVTQFPSHSVIEKGQTVTLRCDPISGHDNLYWYRRVMGKEIKFLLHFVKESKQDESGMPNNRFLAERTGGTYSTLKVQPAELEDSGVYFCASSQALLAGVFTNEQFFGPGTRLTVL.